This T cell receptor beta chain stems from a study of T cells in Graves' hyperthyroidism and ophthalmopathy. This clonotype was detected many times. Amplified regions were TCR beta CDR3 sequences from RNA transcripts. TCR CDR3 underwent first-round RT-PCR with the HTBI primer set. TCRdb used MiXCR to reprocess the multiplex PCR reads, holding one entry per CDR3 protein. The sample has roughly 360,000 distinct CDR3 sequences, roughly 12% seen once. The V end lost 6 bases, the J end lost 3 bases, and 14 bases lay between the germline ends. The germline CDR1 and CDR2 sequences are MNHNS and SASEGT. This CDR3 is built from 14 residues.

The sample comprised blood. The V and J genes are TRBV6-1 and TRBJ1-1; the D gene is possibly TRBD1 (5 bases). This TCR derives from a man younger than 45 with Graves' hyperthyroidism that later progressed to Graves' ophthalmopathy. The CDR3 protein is CASSPIGGYTEAFF. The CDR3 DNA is TGTGCCAGCAGCCCTATTGGGGGGTACACTGAAGCTTTCTTT.